These 29 T cell receptor beta chains came from one sample sequenced in a study of tissue T cells after allogeneic stem cell transplantation. TCRdb's copy holds only in-frame clones and misses some; the assay was immunoSEQ multiplex PCR. The table shows roughly 42,000 clones, with roughly 92% occurring only once. Sequences were derived from blood, sampled before transplantation. The receptors originated from a woman between 40 and 69 years old who later had graft-versus-host disease after an allogeneic stem cell transplant.

This clone came up a few times. The chain joins TRBV6-2 or TRBV6-3 to TRBJ2-7; no reliable D call. This CDR3 contains 15 residues. The germline V and J ends were trimmed by 2 bases and 0 bases, with 11 bases remaining between them. The germline CDR1 and CDR2 sequences are MNHEY and SVGEGT. CDR3 sequence reads: CASSYGSDSSYEQYF. CDR3 nucleotides: TGTGCCAGCAGTTACGGGTCAGATAGCTCCTACGAGCAGTACTTC.

This chain joins TRBV4-2 and TRBJ1-5, with D uncertain. This CDR3 spans 16 amino acids. Germline values: CDR1 LGHNA, CDR2 YNFKEQ. Trimming left V 0 bases short and J 4 bases short, with 13 bases between. CDR3 region: CASSQDSWTVNQPQHF. The CDR3 DNA follows: TGTGCCAGCAGCCAAGATTCCTGGACGGTGAATCAGCCCCAGCATTTT.

This clone was found a few times. The chain combines TRBV28 with TRBJ2-2; no firm D call. The CDR3 length is 11 residues. Trimming took off 4 bases at V and 9 bases at J, with 6 bases between the two ends. Germline CDR1 is MDHEN and CDR2 is SYDVKM. The CDR3 nucleotides read TGTGCCAGCAGTTCTAACCGGGAGCTGTTTTTT. Its translation is CASSSNRELFF. Filled out from reference TRBV28 and TRBJ2-2, the complete variable domain reads DVKVTQSSRYLVKRTGEKVFLECVQDMDHENMFWYRQDPGLGLRLIYFSYDVKMKEKGDIPEGYSVSREKKERFSLILESASTNQTSMYLCASSSNRELFFGEGSRLTVL.

The J gene is TRBJ2-1, the V gene TRBV6-6, with a tentative D call TRBD1 (5 bases). Trimming left V 6 bases short and J 5 bases short, with 11 bases between. Germline CDR1 reads MNHNY; CDR2 reads SVGAGI (reference sequence). The CDR3 contains 13 residues. The CDR3 DNA follows: TGTGCCAGCAGCCCGCAGGGCGACAATGAGCAGTTCTTC. This sequence encodes CASSPQGDNEQFF.

The rearrangement uses TRBV28 and TRBJ1-1, with D possibly matching TRBD1 (6 bases). Germline V gene data show CDR1 as MDHEN and CDR2 as SYDVKM. V gave up 4 bases and J gave up 1 base, with 16 bases separating them. CDR3 length equals 16 residues. The CDR3 DNA reads TGTGCCAGCAGTTACCCAATGGGCAGGGGGAACACTGAAGCTTTCTTT. Translated, it gives CASSYPMGRGNTEAFF.

The chain carries TRBV15 and TRBJ2-5; D is unclear. Trimming took off 0 bases at V and 5 bases at J, with 4 bases between the two ends. Germline values: CDR1 LNHNV, CDR2 YYDKDF (reference sequence). The CDR3 length is 12 residues. CDR3: CATSRDIETQYF. The DNA of the CDR3 is TGTGCCACCAGCAGAGATATCGAGACCCAGTACTTC.

The rearrangement joins TRBV6-5 to TRBJ1-3; D remains unclear. CDR1 is MNHEY and CDR2 is SVGAGI in the germline V gene. The CDR3 length is 15 residues. Trimming removed 7 bases at V and 0 bases at J, with 13 bases between. This chain's CDR3 is CASTARAISGNTIYF. The CDR3 bases are TGTGCCAGCACCGCGAGGGCCATCTCTGGAAACACCATATATTTT.

The chain joins TRBV6-5 to TRBJ1-2, with D perhaps matching TRBD1 (5 bases). Germline assignment: CDR1 MNHEY and CDR2 SVGAGI. V gave up 0 bases and J gave up 0 bases, with 11 bases separating them. The CDR3 is 16 residues long. CDR3 residues: CASSYSTGAANYGYTF. The CDR3 DNA is TGTGCCAGCAGTTACTCGACCGGGGCAGCTAACTATGGCTACACCTTC.

The chain links TRBV7-2 to TRBJ1-2; TRBD1 might be the D (5 bases). Per germline, CDR1 SGHTA and CDR2 FQGNSA. There are 15 residues in the CDR3. The germline V and J ends were trimmed by 5 bases and 7 bases, with 20 bases remaining between them. Here the CDR3 reads CASSPAAGRPSGYTF. CDR3 DNA: TGTGCCAGCAGCCCCGCCGCAGGGCGTCCTAGTGGCTACACCTTC.

The chain employs TRBV6-5 and TRBJ1-5, with 9 bases matching TRBD1. Germline-derived CDR1 and CDR2 are MNHEY and SVGAGI. The CDR3 is made up of 15 amino acids. V gave up 4 bases and J gave up 4 bases; unmatched junction bases: 5. In nucleotides, the CDR3 is TGTGCCAGCAGTTCGGGACAGGGCGGTAATCAGCCCCAGCATTTT. It yields the protein CASSSGQGGNQPQHF.

This rearrangement joins TRBV18 to TRBJ2-1; TRBD2 agrees at 7 bases. V dropped 2 bases and J dropped 9; count of bases not matched to a gene: 10. Germline lookup yields CDR1 KGHSH and CDR2 LQKENI. There are 15 residues in the CDR3. The CDR3 protein is CASSPMTSSVGEQFF. In nucleotides, the CDR3 is TGTGCCAGCTCACCAATGACTAGCTCTGTGGGTGAGCAGTTCTTC.

The chain joins TRBV7-2 to TRBJ2-7, with D possibly being TRBD2 (6 bases). From germline, CDR1 is SGHTA and CDR2 FQGNSA. CDR3 length: 14 amino acids. V shed 5 bases and J shed 3 bases, with 14 bases lying between them. The CDR3 loop is CASSPLATNYEQYF. In nucleotides, the CDR3 is TGTGCCAGCAGCCCGCTAGCGACTAACTACGAGCAGTACTTC.

This clone was seen just once. This sequence joins TRBV6-5 and TRBJ1-2; D unresolved. V was shortened by 6 bases and J by 8 bases, with 19 bases between the two germline ends. The CDR3 consists of 14 residues. Per the germline V gene, CDR1 is MNHEY and CDR2 is SVGAGI. The CDR3 bases are TGTGCCAGCAGCCAAACCCGAAGACGAGGAGGCTACACCTTC. This sequence encodes CASSQTRRRGGYTF.

This clone was observed once. CDR3 protein: CASSQVPDTGKLFF. The CDR3 DNA reads as TGTGCCAGCAGCCAAGTCCCTGATACAGGAAAACTGTTTTTT. This sequence joins TRBV14 and TRBJ1-4, with D perhaps matching TRBD1 (5 bases). Germline V gene sequence: CDR1 SGHDN, CDR2 FVKESK. This CDR3 spans 14 amino acids. Trimming took 1 base from V and 10 from J, leaving 13 bases between them.

This chain uses TRBV18 with TRBJ2-5, with D perhaps being TRBD1 or TRBD2 (5 bases each). The CDR3 contains 19 residues. The germline CDR1 and CDR2 sequences are KGHSH and LQKENI. The V end was cut by 4 bases, the J end by 3 bases, with 27 bases between. CDR3 region: CASSLLSWDLDGAEETQYF. The CDR3 nucleotides are TGTGCCAGCTCACTCCTGTCCTGGGACCTGGATGGGGCTGAAGAGACCCAGTACTTC. The full variable domain, with the rest looked up from reference TRBV18 and TRBJ2-5, is NAGVMQNPRHLVRRRGQEARLRCSPMKGHSHVYWYRQLPEEGLKFMVYLQKENIIDESGMPKERFSAEFPKEGPSILRIQQVVRGDSAAYFCASSLLSWDLDGAEETQYFGPGTRLLVL.

The rearrangement joins TRBV6-5 to TRBJ1-1; D remains unclear. Deletions cut 6 bases from V and 4 bases from J, with 12 bases between. This CDR3 has 13 amino acids. CDR1 is MNHEY, CDR2 SVGAGI, per germline. CDR3 bases: TGTGCCAGCAGGGGAACCCATCGCACTGAAGCTTTCTTT. Its protein product is CASRGTHRTEAFF.

This clone was seen more than once but under ten times. The CDR3 reads CASSHGLLAGSTGELFF. CDR3 DNA sequence: TGTGCCAGCAGCCACGGTTTGCTAGCGGGTTCGACCGGGGAGCTGTTTTTT. The rearrangement uses TRBV4-2 and TRBJ2-2; 8 nucleotides agree with TRBD2. J gave up 5 bases and V 3 bases, and 11 bases lay outside the gene matches. This CDR3 has 17 amino acids. Per germline, CDR1 LGHNA and CDR2 YNFKEQ.

The genes are TRBV7-2 and TRBJ1-1; tentatively, D is TRBD1 (5 bases). This CDR3 is 15 amino acids long. Between the trimmed V and J ends, which lost 1 base and 4 bases, there was a span of 13 bases. The germline gives CDR1 SGHTA, CDR2 FQGNSA. Here the CDR3 reads CASSLVVGDGTEAFF. The CDR3 bases are TGTGCCAGCAGCTTAGTAGTAGGGGATGGCACTGAAGCTTTCTTT.

CDR3 in amino acids: CASLDPSGTGELFF. For the CDR3, the DNA is TGTGCCAGTCTAGATCCCTCGGGCACCGGGGAGCTGTTTTTT. The gene calls are TRBV9 and TRBJ2-2; D gene unclear. The germline V gene encodes CDR1 SGDLS and CDR2 YYNGEE. The V end was cut by 8 bases, the J end by 4 bases, with 15 bases between. CDR3 length: 14 amino acids.

V usage is TRBV19 and J usage is TRBJ2-7; D not certain. Trimming removed 6 bases from V and 3 bases from J, with 18 bases in between. There are 15 residues in the CDR3. The germline CDR1 and CDR2 sequences are LNHDA and SQIVND (reference sequence). CDR3 sequence reads: CASSVGMGLDYEQYF. The CDR3 DNA reads TGTGCCAGTAGCGTAGGGATGGGCCTCGACTACGAGCAGTACTTC.

The chain is built from TRBV5-6 and TRBJ1-2, with 7 positions matching TRBD1. The CDR3 is made up of 14 amino acids. V dropped 4 bases and J dropped 6; count of bases not matched to a gene: 9. Per germline, CDR1 SGHDT and CDR2 YYEEEE. CDR3 in DNA: TGTGCCAGCAGCCCAAGACAGGGACGGCATGGCTACACCTTC. Amino acids: CASSPRQGRHGYTF.

The rearrangement uses TRBV18 and TRBJ1-2; 7 bases match TRBD1. CDR3 size: 16 residues. The J segment lost 7 bases and the V segment lost 3 bases, leaving 14 bases of the junction unmatched. CDR1 is KGHSH and CDR2 is LQKENI in the germline V gene. This chain's CDR3 is CASSPPDRTSFGGYTF. CDR3 DNA: TGTGCCAGCTCACCCCCGGACAGGACCTCATTCGGTGGCTACACCTTC.

The chain recombines TRBV5-4 with TRBJ2-1, with 14 nucleotides matching TRBD2. The CDR3 runs 17 residues. V dropped 3 bases and J dropped 4; count of bases not matched to a gene: 6. Germline V gene data show CDR1 as SGHNT and CDR2 as YYREEE (reference sequence). The CDR3 sequence is CASSSGGLAGGYNEQFF. The DNA for the CDR3 is TGTGCCAGCAGCTCTGGTGGACTAGCGGGAGGATACAATGAGCAGTTCTTC.

This clone was found once. This chain uses TRBV5-4 with TRBJ2-5; 9 bases map to TRBD1. V lost 0 bases, J lost 4 bases, and 4 bases stayed unmatched. The germline gives CDR1 SGHNT, CDR2 YYREEE (reference sequence). The CDR3 is 15 amino acids. The CDR3 here is CASSLVTGGGETQYF. The CDR3 DNA sequence: TGTGCCAGCAGCTTGGTGACAGGGGGTGGAGAGACCCAGTACTTC.

The CDR3 nucleotides read TGTGCCAGCAGTTTTCGTCCGGGCCTGGATACGCAGTATTTT. This translates into CASSFRPGLDTQYF. The V gene is TRBV27, the J gene TRBJ2-3, with D uncertain. CDR3 length equals 14 residues. Germline-derived CDR1 and CDR2 are MNHEY and SMNVEV (reference sequence). Trimming removed 3 bases at V and 6 bases at J, with 13 bases between.

This rearrangement joins TRBV28 to TRBJ1-6; D possibly corresponds to TRBD1 (5 bases). Trimming took 3 bases from V and 10 from J, leaving 13 bases between them. In germline, CDR1 is MDHEN, CDR2 SYDVKM. The length of the CDR3 is 14 residues. In DNA form, the CDR3 reads TGTGCCAGCAGTTTGGTCCAGGGAACCTCACCCCTCCACTTT. Translation gives CASSLVQGTSPLHF.

The chain has TRBV5-5 and TRBJ2-6; D remains unclear. The germline V and J ends were trimmed by 6 bases and 0 bases, with 13 bases remaining between them. The CDR3 loop spans 16 amino acids. The germline V gene has CDR1 SGHKS and CDR2 YYEKEE (reference sequence). Written as DNA, the CDR3 is TGTGCCAGCACCATGTATCGAAGCTCTGGGGCCAACGTCCTGACTTTC. It yields the protein CASTMYRSSGANVLTF.

V and J are TRBV6-2 or TRBV6-3 and TRBJ1-1, with D hard to call. V lost 2 bases and J lost 6, with 10 bases in between. The germline gives CDR1 MNHEY, CDR2 SVGEGT. CDR3 length: 13 amino acids. CDR3: CASSYAPGAEAFF. CDR3 DNA: TGTGCCAGCAGTTACGCCCCAGGCGCTGAAGCTTTCTTT.

This chain connects TRBV19 to TRBJ1-1; TRBD1 might be the D (6 bases). Germline values: CDR1 LNHDA, CDR2 SQIVND (reference sequence). V was pared by 0 bases and J by 6 bases, with 8 bases between. The CDR3 has 13 amino acids. The CDR3 spells CASSIEEGAEAFF. The CDR3 DNA reads TGTGCCAGTAGTATAGAAGAGGGGGCTGAAGCTTTCTTT.